Listed below are T cell receptor beta chains from one sample, sequenced in a study of tumor and adjacent non-tumor tissue in lung cancer. TCRdb itself ran the multiplex PCR reads through MiXCR, one entry per CDR3 protein. Of tens of thousands of distinct CDR3 sequences in the sample, roughly 66% were seen once. The material sequenced was lung tumor tissue. These receptors originate from a man between 60 and 75 years old with non-small cell lung cancer. Both conserved end residues are part of each CDR3. D genes are given only for firm matches. Clone size appears in some rows only: once, few, many, or a class for an expanded clone.

clone size	V gene	J gene	D gene	CDR3 length	CDR3 DNA	CDR3 protein
few	TRBV5-3	TRBJ2-5	-	14	TGTGCCGGGACCGAACAGGGACGAAGAGAGACCCAGTACTTC	CAGTEQGRRETQYF
-	TRBV14	TRBJ1-1	-	15	TGTGCCAGCTGCCAATTCTCAGACGGGGGCATTGAAGCTTTCTTT	CASCQFSDGGIEAFF
many	TRBV20-1	TRBJ2-1	-	11	TGCAGTGCAGCCCTACCGAATGAGCAGTTCTTC	CSAALPNEQFF
-	TRBV6-5	TRBJ2-1	-	13	TGTGCCAGCAGTTACGGGGGGATCAATGAGCAGTTCTTC	CASSYGGINEQFF
few	TRBV19	TRBJ1-2	TRBD1	15	TGTGCCAGTAGTATCCTAGGACAGGGGCACTATGGCTACACCTTC	CASSILGQGHYGYTF
-	TRBV29-1	TRBJ1-4	-	11	TGCAGCGGGACGGAAGATGAAAAACTGTTTTTT	CSGTEDEKLFF
once	TRBV11-2	TRBJ2-5	TRBD2	16	TGTGCGAGCATGCCGGGACTAGCGGGAGGGCGGGAGGCCCAGTACTTT	CASMPGLAGGREAQYF
-	TRBV6-1	TRBJ2-1	TRBD2	13	TGTGCCAGCAACCTAGCGGAGTTCGATGAGCAGTTCTTC	CASNLAEFDEQFF
-	TRBV5-5	TRBJ2-5	-	14	TGTGGCAGCAGCTTTACCCTCCTCGCGGAGAACCAGTACTTC	CGSSFTLLAENQYF
many	TRBV5-6	TRBJ1-1	TRBD1	18	TGTGCCAGCAGCGTTGACCGTGGGACAGCCTTTATGAACACTGAAGCTTTCTTT	CASSVDRGTAFMNTEAFF
-	TRBV6-6	TRBJ1-6	-	12	TGTGCCAGCAAAGGGGGTATTTCACCCATCCACTTT	CASKGGISPIHF
-	TRBV5-1	TRBJ2-3	TRBD2	15	TGCGCCATCAGCTTAGCGGGTAGCCCCACAGATACGCAGTATTTT	CAISLAGSPTDTQYF
few	TRBV20-1	TRBJ2-3	-	12	TGCAGTGCTACCGGCTGGAATCAGCCCCAGTATTTT	CSATGWNQPQYF
many	TRBV25-1	TRBJ1-3	-	14	TGTGCCAGCAGTCCTTCTCAGGAGCGAAACACCATATATTTT	CASSPSQERNTIYF
many	TRBV11-2	TRBJ2-7	-	16	TGTGCCAGCAGCCTCCATCTAGCGCTGTACTCCTACGAGCAGTACTTC	CASSLHLALYSYEQYF
many	TRBV6-5	TRBJ1-2	-	16	TGTGCCAGCAGTTACTCCGGACAGCGATTTAACTATGGCTACACCTTC	CASSYSGQRFNYGYTF
-	TRBV11-3	TRBJ2-3	-	12	TGTACCAGCAGCTTAAGCCCCGATACACAGTATTTT	CTSSLSPDTQYF
-	TRBV5-1	TRBJ2-7	TRBD1	14	TGCGCCAGCAGCTTAACAGGGGTCTCCTACGAGCAGTACTTC	CASSLTGVSYEQYF
-	TRBV6-2/TRBV6-3	TRBJ2-3	-	14	TGTGCCAGCAGGCGCACCATTAGCAATCAGCCCCAGTATTTT	CASRRTISNQPQYF
-	TRBV4-1	TRBJ1-3	TRBD1	13	TGCGCCAGTAGCCAAGCAGGGGGAATCACCATATATTTT	CASSQAGGITIYF
once	TRBV12-3/TRBV12-4	TRBJ1-2	-	15	TGTGTCAGCAAACCCTCCGGGACAACTAACTATGGCTACACCTTC	CVSKPSGTTNYGYTF
-	TRBV29-1	TRBJ2-5	-	12	TGCAGCGTGGGGCTTGCCGAGGAGACCCTGTATTTC	CSVGLAEETLYF
-	TRBV28	TRBJ1-1	-	15	TGTGCCAGCAGTTCCCCGGGGGGGCCGAACACTGAAGCTTTCTTT	CASSSPGGPNTEAFF
-	TRBV12-3/TRBV12-4	TRBJ2-2	TRBD2	15	TGTGCCAGCAGTTTCGGGGGGGCTAACGCCGGGGAGCTGCTTTTT	CASSFGGANAGELLF
many	TRBV7-9	TRBJ2-1	TRBD2	14	TGTGCCACCTCTGGGGCGGGAGCCCTCAATGAGCAGTTCTTC	CATSGAGALNEQFF